The 24 T cell receptor beta chains below all came from one sample that was sequenced in a study of blood T cell repertoires in COVID-19. Clones were sequenced by immunoSEQ multiplex PCR, and TCRdb holds only the in-frame ones, with some missing. This repertoire shows 250,000 to 350,000 clones, approximately 91% found once; its top ten account for 9.4%. Sequenced material: peripheral blood. Receptor source: a man between 18 and 29 years old with active or convalescent COVID-19.

The CDR3 protein is CASSQLKREDGYTF. CDR3 DNA: TGTGCCAGCAGTCAACTTAAGAGGGAGGATGGCTACACCTTC. J is TRBJ1-2 and V is TRBV6-2 or TRBV6-3; D gene uncertain. The CDR3 sequence is 14 residues long. Germline CDR1 reads MNHEY; CDR2 reads SVGEGT. V gave up 5 bases and J gave up 6 bases, with 16 bases separating them.

J is TRBJ2-1 and V is TRBV7-9; TRBD2 agrees at 10 bases. The CDR3 has 15 amino acids. Germline CDR1 reads SEHNR; CDR2 reads FQNEAQ (reference sequence). The junction had 6 bases not matched to a gene; V was cut back by 5 bases and J by 5 bases. The CDR3 here is CASSQGLAVDNEQFF. For the CDR3, the DNA is TGTGCCAGCAGCCAAGGACTAGCGGTCGACAATGAGCAGTTCTTC.

The sample holds a few counts of this clone. The chain couples TRBV2 to TRBJ2-7; the D gene is possibly TRBD1 (5 bases). The germline V and J ends were trimmed by 3 bases and 4 bases, with 13 bases remaining between them. Germline V gene sequence: CDR1 SNHLY, CDR2 FYNNEI. The CDR3 runs 14 residues. The CDR3 spells CASSETRRGYEQYF. CDR3 sequence (DNA): TGTGCCAGCAGTGAGACAAGAAGGGGTTACGAGCAGTACTTC.

The rearrangement links TRBV5-5 to TRBJ2-3; TRBD2 might be the D (5 bases). V was trimmed by 3 bases and J by 3 bases, leaving 14 bases between them. CDR3 length equals 15 residues. CDR1 and CDR2 from the germline V gene are SGHKS and YYEKEE (reference sequence). CDR3 in DNA: TGTGCCAGCAGCTCTGGACTGGAAGGGACAGATACGCAGTATTTT. Translated, it gives CASSSGLEGTDTQYF.

The CDR3 protein is CASSPDTGNTIYF. The CDR3 DNA sequence: TGTGCCAGCAGCCCTGACACTGGAAACACCATATATTTT. The rearrangement joins TRBV4-2 to TRBJ1-3; D gene uncertain. This CDR3 has 13 amino acids. CDR1 LGHNA and CDR2 YNFKEQ come from the germline V gene. Trimming pared 4 bases from V and 2 bases from J, leaving 6 bases between.

The chain carries TRBV21-1 and TRBJ2-1; whether TRBD2, the table's D call, matches the DNA was not checked. TRBV21-1 is reported as a pseudogene. CDR3 size: 13 residues. Written as DNA, the CDR3 is TGTGCCAGCATTTTGAGGGCGGGCAATGAGCAGTTCTTC. It specifies CASILRAGNEQFF.

The V and J genes are TRBV9 and TRBJ2-7; D is perhaps TRBD1 (5 bases). Looked up from germline, CDR1 is SGDLS and CDR2 is YYNGEE. This CDR3 has 12 residues. The V end lost 0 bases, the J end lost 5 bases, and 6 bases lay between the germline ends. Here the CDR3 reads CASSVVDNEQYF. The CDR3, as DNA: TGTGCCAGCAGCGTAGTGGACAACGAGCAGTACTTC.

The CDR3 sequence: CASSPDSYNEQFF. The CDR3 nucleotides are TGTGCCAGCAGTCCGGACTCGTACAATGAGCAGTTCTTC. V usage is TRBV12-3 or TRBV12-4 and J usage is TRBJ2-1; the D gene is possibly TRBD2 (5 bases). This CDR3 has 13 amino acids. Trimming took 5 bases from V and 4 from J, leaving 9 bases between them.

The J gene is TRBJ1-4, the V gene TRBV6-4; possible D gene TRBD1, 6 bases. Germline CDR1 reads MRHNA; CDR2 reads SNTAGT. The CDR3 has 21 residues. Deletions cut 2 bases from V and 0 bases from J, with 25 bases between. CDR3 sequence: CASSDTNPRRDNSSTNEKLFF. Here the CDR3 DNA reads TGTGCCAGCAGTGACACCAATCCTCGTAGGGACAACTCTTCAACTAATGAAAAACTGTTTTTT.

The chain is built from TRBV19 and TRBJ2-2; no clear D gene. Germline CDR1 LNHDA, CDR2 SQIVND (reference sequence). V was trimmed by 5 bases and J by 0 bases, leaving 7 bases between them. The CDR3 length is 14 residues. In DNA, the CDR3 is TGTGCCAGTAGTGCAGGCGCGAACACCGGGGAGCTGTTTTTT. It translates to CASSAGANTGELFF.

This chain connects TRBV6-6 to TRBJ2-2; perhaps TRBD1 as D (5 bases). There are 15 residues in the CDR3. Germline V lookup: CDR1 MNHNY, CDR2 SVGAGI (reference sequence). V dropped 5 bases and J dropped 3 bases, with 13 bases sitting between them. CDR3 coding DNA: TGTGCCAGCAGTGTATCCGGACACTACACCGGGGAGCTGTTTTTT. Translation gives CASSVSGHYTGELFF.

The V call is TRBV6-5, the J call TRBJ2-7, with D uncertain. V gave up 7 bases and J gave up 3 bases, with 10 bases separating them. Germline values: CDR1 MNHEY, CDR2 SVGAGI. The CDR3 loop spans 12 amino acids. This CDR3 is CASTVSVYEQYF. The CDR3, as DNA: TGTGCCAGCACAGTCAGCGTCTACGAGCAGTACTTC.

The rearrangement joins TRBV6-5 to TRBJ1-1; possible D gene TRBD1, 5 bases. CDR1 MNHEY and CDR2 SVGAGI come from the germline V gene. Between the trimmed V and J ends, which lost 5 bases and 4 bases, there was a span of 14 bases. The CDR3 consists of 14 residues. In DNA, the CDR3 is TGTGCCAGCAGTCACCCATACGGGGGCACTGAAGCTTTCTTT. Its translation: CASSHPYGGTEAFF.

The gene calls are TRBV12-5 and TRBJ2-1; 9 bases align to TRBD1. The CDR3 runs 15 residues. CDR1 is LGHNT, CDR2 FRNRAP, per germline. The J segment lost 8 bases and the V segment lost 4 bases, leaving 9 bases of the junction unmatched. This CDR3 is CASGSGTGNSDEQFF. In DNA form, the CDR3 reads TGTGCTAGTGGTTCCGGGACAGGGAATTCTGATGAGCAGTTCTTC.

This chain uses TRBV9 with TRBJ2-7; 9 nucleotides match TRBD1. Germline V gives CDR1 SGDLS, CDR2 YYNGEE. V lost 3 bases, J lost 5 bases, and 9 bases stayed unmatched. The CDR3 runs 15 residues. This CDR3 reads CASSDRDRDLHEQYF. The CDR3 region has the DNA TGTGCCAGCAGCGACCGGGACAGGGATCTGCACGAGCAGTACTTC.

The rearrangement uses TRBV15 and TRBJ2-2; D perhaps matches TRBD2 (7 bases). Trimming left V 0 bases short and J 2 bases short, with 13 bases between. The CDR3 loop spans 17 amino acids. CDR1 and CDR2 from the germline V gene are LNHNV and YYDKDF (reference sequence). The CDR3 reads CATSRDLAGANTGELFF. DNA of the CDR3: TGTGCCACCAGCAGAGATCTGGCGGGGGCAAACACCGGGGAGCTGTTTTTT.

This chain joins TRBV19 and TRBJ1-1, with 11 bases lining up with TRBD1. V lost 1 base, J lost 8 bases, and 12 bases stayed unmatched. This CDR3 region has 17 residues. The germline V gene encodes CDR1 LNHDA and CDR2 SQIVND (reference sequence). The CDR3: CASSIARRDRGSLEAFF. In DNA form, the CDR3 reads TGTGCCAGTAGTATAGCCCGCCGGGACAGGGGGTCTCTCGAAGCTTTCTTT.

The chain couples TRBV5-1 to TRBJ1-1; maybe TRBD1 (5 bases). Germline values: CDR1 SGHRS, CDR2 YFSETQ. V was shortened by 5 bases and J by 1 base, with 12 bases between the two germline ends. This CDR3 comprises 14 residues. The CDR3 DNA reads as TGCGCCAGCAGACTGGGCAGGGAGAACACTGAAGCTTTCTTT. This encodes CASRLGRENTEAFF.

CDR3 protein: CASSSLPGGNGYTF. CDR3 bases: TGTGCCAGCAGTTCCCTCCCGGGTGGCAATGGCTACACCTTC. The V call is TRBV27, the J call TRBJ1-2, with D hard to call. V lost 4 bases and J 6 bases, leaving 15 bases between the germline ends. Looked up from germline, CDR1 is MNHEY and CDR2 is SMNVEV (reference sequence). The CDR3 totals 14 residues.

This clone was seen a handful of times. The chain has TRBV18 and TRBJ2-2, with TRBD2 as a possible D gene (5 bases). The CDR3 is 14 residues long. Germline V lookup: CDR1 KGHSH, CDR2 LQKENI. V lost 0 bases and J lost 6, with 8 bases in between. The CDR3: CASSPPTGSGELFF. DNA of the CDR3: TGTGCCAGCTCACCACCGACGGGGTCCGGGGAGCTGTTTTTT.

The chain recombines TRBV11-2 with TRBJ2-2, with 7 bases fitting TRBD2. CDR1 is SGHAT, CDR2 FQNNGV, per germline. The CDR3 is 14 amino acids. V lost 1 base to trimming and J lost 6 bases; unmatched junction nucleotides: 2. The CDR3 bases are TGTGCCAGCAGCTTAGGTGGGGGGGCCGGGGAGCTGTTTTTT. Its protein is CASSLGGGAGELFF.

V is TRBV5-6 and J is TRBJ2-7; D remains ambiguous. In germline, CDR1 is SGHDT, CDR2 YYEEEE. The CDR3 totals 13 residues. Trimming shortened V by 3 bases and J by 0 bases, and 7 bases separated the two germline ends. The CDR3 loop reads CASSSGNSYEQYF. The CDR3 nucleotides read TGTGCCAGCAGCTCCGGTAACTCCTACGAGCAGTACTTC.

Turning to this clone: This CDR3 is also generated by other DNA sequences in the sample. This rearrangement joins TRBV13 to TRBJ1-1, with D possibly matching TRBD1 (5 bases). From germline, CDR1 is PRHDT and CDR2 FYEKMQ (reference sequence). Trimming took 5 bases from V and 8 from J, leaving 12 bases between them. This CDR3 contains 12 residues. CDR3 residues: CASSLGRGEAFF. DNA for the CDR3: TGTGCCAGCAGCCTCGGGAGGGGAGAAGCTTTCTTT.

V usage is TRBV5-6 and J usage is TRBJ1-3, with D unresolved. Germline CDR1 SGHDT, CDR2 YYEEEE. V gave up 3 bases and J gave up 4 bases, with 14 bases separating them. CDR3 length equals 15 residues. CDR3 sequence reads: CASSWRREGGNTIYF. The DNA of the CDR3 is TGTGCCAGCAGCTGGAGGAGGGAAGGCGGAAACACCATATATTTT.